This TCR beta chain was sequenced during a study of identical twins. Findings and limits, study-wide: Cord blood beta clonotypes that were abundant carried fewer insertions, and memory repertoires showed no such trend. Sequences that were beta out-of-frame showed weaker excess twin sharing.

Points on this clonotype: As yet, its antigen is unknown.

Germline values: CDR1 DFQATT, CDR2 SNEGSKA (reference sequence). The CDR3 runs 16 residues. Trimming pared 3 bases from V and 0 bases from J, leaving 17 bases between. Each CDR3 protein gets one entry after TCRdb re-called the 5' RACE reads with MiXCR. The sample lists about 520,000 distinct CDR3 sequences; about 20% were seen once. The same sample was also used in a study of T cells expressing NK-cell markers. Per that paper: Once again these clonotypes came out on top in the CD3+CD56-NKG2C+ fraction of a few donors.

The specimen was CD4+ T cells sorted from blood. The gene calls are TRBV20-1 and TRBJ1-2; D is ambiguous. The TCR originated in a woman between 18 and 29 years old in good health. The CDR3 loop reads CSASGFSESTNYGYTF. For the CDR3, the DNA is TGCAGTGCTAGCGGCTTCTCGGAGTCTACTAACTATGGCTACACCTTC.